This TCR beta chain is drawn from a study of blood T cell repertoires in COVID-19. Germline V gives CDR1 MDHEN, CDR2 SYDVKM. Deletions cut 6 bases from V and 3 bases from J, with 12 bases between. This CDR3 comprises 14 residues. Original analysis: Amplification from reference gene primers served as the basis for estimated nucleated cell counts. Profiling relied on immunoSEQ multiplex PCR, and the TCRdb table lists in-frame clones only, not all of them. That table gives V, J and clone size, and the DNA gave D and trimming. The sample carries hundreds of thousands of clones, 70% to 90% recorded once. The sequenced sample was PBMCs or T cells enriched from blood (not recorded which). The clonotype comes from a woman aged 18-35 years who had been exposed to COVID-19. The rearrangement links TRBV28 to TRBJ1-5; D possibly corresponds to TRBD1 (6 bases). CDR3 region: CASRQDRINQPQHF. The DNA for the CDR3 is TGTGCCAGCAGGCAGGACAGAATCAATCAGCCCCAGCATTTT.